The 13 T cell receptor beta chains presented below share a single source sample, sequenced in a study of blood T cell repertoires in COVID-19. The data were produced by immunoSEQ multiplex PCR, yet TCRdb's version contains in-frame clones alone and is incomplete. Of about 320,000 clones listed, more than 70% are singletons. Sequencing was done on a sample of peripheral blood. Receptors were obtained from a man between 18 and 29 years old who had recovered from COVID-19.

The CDR3 here is CASTIQYNEQFF. Here the CDR3 DNA reads TGTGCCAGCACCATCCAGTACAATGAGCAGTTCTTC. The chain joins TRBV11-2 to TRBJ2-1; no reliable D call. Trimming left V 7 bases short and J 4 bases short, with 8 bases between. The CDR3 is made up of 12 amino acids. Germline assignment: CDR1 SGHAT and CDR2 FQNNGV.

The J gene is TRBJ1-1, the V gene TRBV15; 9 bases line up with TRBD1. The germline CDR1 and CDR2 sequences are LNHNV and YYDKDF (reference sequence). Germline trimming cut 3 bases from V and 7 bases from J; bases unmatched to any gene: 12. This CDR3 has 16 residues. The CDR3 DNA follows: TGTGCCACCAGCAGGCAACTGACAGGGGGTGAGGTTGAAGCTTTCTTT. Amino acid sequence: CATSRQLTGGEVEAFF.

This chain connects TRBV5-6 to TRBJ2-4; 7 nucleotides align to TRBD1. In germline, CDR1 is SGHDT, CDR2 YYEEEE. This CDR3 spans 12 amino acids. Trimming took 7 bases from V and 7 from J; bases not matched to a gene: 5. DNA for the CDR3: TGTGCCAGCCAGGGGGACGAGAACATTCAGTACTTC. It is translated as CASQGDENIQYF.

V is TRBV29-1 and J is TRBJ2-5; D not certain. V was shortened by 1 base and J by 5 bases, with 8 bases between the two germline ends. Germline V lookup: CDR1 SQVTM, CDR2 ANQGSEA. The CDR3 totals 12 residues. The CDR3 DNA reads as TGCAGCGTTGAAGTAGTAGCTGAGACCCAGTACTTC. It translates to CSVEVVAETQYF.

This chain joins TRBV6-6 and TRBJ2-5; 8 nucleotides align to TRBD1. With 6 bases clipped from V and 5 bases from J, the junction kept 8 bases outside the gene matches. CDR3 length: 14 amino acids. Germline CDR1 MNHNY, CDR2 SVGAGI (reference sequence). In DNA, the CDR3 is TGTGCCAGCAGACCGGACAGGGTACGGGAGACCCAGTACTTC. Translation gives CASRPDRVRETQYF.

The V gene is TRBV29-1, the J gene TRBJ2-3; tentatively, D is TRBD1 (7 bases). This CDR3 is built from 16 residues. Germline loops: CDR1 SQVTM, CDR2 ANQGSEA. V gave up 1 base and J gave up 3 bases, with 17 bases separating them. The CDR3 protein is CSVEGGLTGRTDTQYF. The CDR3 DNA is TGCAGCGTTGAAGGGGGTCTGACAGGGAGGACAGATACGCAGTATTTT.

This rearrangement joins TRBV28 to TRBJ1-2; D may be TRBD1 (5 bases). Per the germline V gene, CDR1 is MDHEN and CDR2 is SYDVKM. Between the trimmed V and J ends, which lost 1 base and 3 bases, there was a span of 12 bases. The CDR3 loop spans 15 amino acids. As DNA, the CDR3 is TGTGCCAGCAGTTTATCCCACGGCAGGGACTATGGCTACACCTTC. It codes for CASSLSHGRDYGYTF.

The chain recombines TRBV5-5 with TRBJ1-2, with D perhaps matching TRBD1 (6 bases). Deletions cut 3 bases from V and 6 bases from J, with 12 bases between. Germline V gene data show CDR1 as SGHKS and CDR2 as YYEKEE (reference sequence). The CDR3 sequence is 13 residues long. CDR3 DNA: TGTGCCAGCAGCTCGGACAGCAGCGATGGCTACACCTTC. This codes for CASSSDSSDGYTF.

The V gene is TRBV20-1, the J gene TRBJ2-2, with D possibly matching TRBD1 (5 bases). Germline V gene sequence: CDR1 DFQATT, CDR2 SNEGSKA (reference sequence). The CDR3 length is 8 residues. CDR3 sequence reads: CRVQGLFF. The CDR3 nucleotides are TGCAGAGTCCAGGGGCTGTTTTTT.

This sequence joins TRBV18 and TRBJ2-3, with D tentatively TRBD2 (6 bases). Per the germline V gene, CDR1 is KGHSH and CDR2 is LQKENI. The CDR3 has 16 amino acids. V was trimmed by 6 bases and J by 0 bases, leaving 16 bases between them. CDR3 nucleotide sequence: TGTGCCAGCTCCCCAATTTCCGGGACTAGCACAGATACGCAGTATTTT. This sequence encodes CASSPISGTSTDTQYF.

The rearrangement joins TRBV9 to TRBJ1-6, with 7 bases aligning to TRBD1. J was trimmed by 9 bases and V by 0 bases; bases with no gene match: 9. CDR1 and CDR2 from the germline V gene are SGDLS and YYNGEE. CDR3 length equals 16 residues. The CDR3 loop reads CASSVAGTGVGSPLHF. Written as DNA, the CDR3 is TGTGCCAGCAGCGTAGCCGGAACAGGGGTCGGTTCACCCCTCCACTTT.

CDR3 coding DNA: TGTGCCAGCAGCTTGGCGGGGACAGGGGGTTACAATGAGCAGTTCTTC. As protein: CASSLAGTGGYNEQFF. The chain uses TRBV5-8 and TRBJ2-1, with 11 positions matching TRBD1. The CDR3 has 16 amino acids. V was pared by 0 bases and J by 4 bases, with 3 bases of the junction left unmatched. CDR1 is SGHTS, CDR2 YDEGEE, per germline.

The genes are TRBV9 and TRBJ1-2; 9 positions match TRBD1. The CDR3 contains 13 residues. Trimming cost V 4 bases and J 5 bases; bases outside gene matches: 3. Germline loops: CDR1 SGDLS, CDR2 YYNGEE. CDR3 protein: CASSRDRDYGYTF. For the CDR3, the DNA is TGTGCCAGCAGCCGGGACAGGGATTATGGCTACACCTTC.